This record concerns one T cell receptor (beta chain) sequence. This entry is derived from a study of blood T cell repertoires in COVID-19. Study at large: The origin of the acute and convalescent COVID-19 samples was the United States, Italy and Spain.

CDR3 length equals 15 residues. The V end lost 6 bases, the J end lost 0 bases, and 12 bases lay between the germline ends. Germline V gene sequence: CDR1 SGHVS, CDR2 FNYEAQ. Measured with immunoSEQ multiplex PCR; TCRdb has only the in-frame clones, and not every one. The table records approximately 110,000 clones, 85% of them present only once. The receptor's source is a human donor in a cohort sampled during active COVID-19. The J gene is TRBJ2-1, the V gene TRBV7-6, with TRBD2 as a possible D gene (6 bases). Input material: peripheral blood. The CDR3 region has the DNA TGTGCCAGCAGTCTTAGCGGCCCCTCCTACAATGAGCAGTTCTTC. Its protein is CASSLSGPSYNEQFF.